Listed below are T cell receptor beta chains from one sample, sequenced in a study of T-cell memory formation after mild COVID-19. TCRdb ran MiXCR on the 5' RACE reads and lists one entry per CDR3 protein. Counted here are hundreds of thousands of distinct CDR3 sequences, roughly 22% occurring once; the ten biggest clones make up under 8.5%. Input material: PBMCs or a T cell subset sorted from them (not recorded which). The source of these receptors is an adult woman who had mild COVID-19 (a few samples of this study predate the infection). Cell type and time point are not known. Each CDR3 is given with its conserved first and last residue. A D gene is named only where the DNA matches it firmly. Clone size is shown for a subset of rows, as once, few, many or a class of expanded clone.

abundance: few
v_gene: TRBV5-1
j_gene: TRBJ2-1
d_gene: TRBD2
CDR3aa: CASSELADSYNEQFF
CDR3nt: TGCGCCAGCAGCGAACTAGCGGACTCCTACAATGAGCAGTTCTTC

abundance: .
v_gene: TRBV5-1
j_gene: TRBJ1-3
d_gene: .
CDR3aa: CASSVGTGDTIYF
CDR3nt: TGCGCCAGCAGCGTCGGGACTGGGGACACCATATATTTT

abundance: .
v_gene: TRBV25-1
j_gene: TRBJ2-1
d_gene: .
CDR3aa: CATPWGGGHTYNEQFF
CDR3nt: TGTGCCACCCCTTGGGGAGGGGGTCATACCTACAATGAGCAGTTCTTC

abundance: many
v_gene: TRBV4-1
j_gene: TRBJ2-6
d_gene: .
CDR3aa: CASSQEASGANVLTF
CDR3nt: TGCGCCAGCAGCCAAGAAGCCTCTGGGGCCAACGTCCTGACTTTC

abundance: few
v_gene: TRBV5-6
j_gene: TRBJ2-2
d_gene: .
CDR3aa: CASSRERQAANTGELFF
CDR3nt: TGTGCCAGCAGTCGAGAGCGACAGGCCGCGAACACCGGGGAGCTGTTTTTT

abundance: few
v_gene: TRBV4-1
j_gene: TRBJ1-5
d_gene: .
CDR3aa: CASSQDTVNQPQHF
CDR3nt: TGCGCCAGCAGCCAAGATACCGTGAATCAGCCCCAGCATTTT

abundance: many
v_gene: TRBV5-6
j_gene: TRBJ2-3
d_gene: .
CDR3aa: CASSLVTSTDTQYF
CDR3nt: TGTGCCAGCAGCTTGGTTACAAGCACAGATACGCAGTATTTT

abundance: .
v_gene: TRBV18
j_gene: TRBJ1-6
d_gene: .
CDR3aa: CASSPTDSYNSPLHF
CDR3nt: TGTGCCAGCTCACCCACGGACTCCTATAATTCACCCCTCCACTTT

abundance: .
v_gene: TRBV7-7
j_gene: TRBJ1-1
d_gene: .
CDR3aa: CASSPMPEGAEAFF
CDR3nt: TGTGCTAGCAGCCCAATGCCGGAGGGGGCTGAAGCTTTCTTT

abundance: few
v_gene: TRBV7-9
j_gene: TRBJ2-1
d_gene: TRBD2
CDR3aa: CASSPTSRRGEYEQFF
CDR3nt: TGTGCCAGCAGCCCTACCAGTCGGCGGGGGGAATATGAGCAGTTCTTC

abundance: few
v_gene: TRBV12-3/TRBV12-4
j_gene: TRBJ1-2
d_gene: .
CDR3aa: CASSRDGWYGYTF
CDR3nt: TGTGCCAGCAGTCGGGACGGCTGGTATGGCTACACCTTC

abundance: few
v_gene: TRBV10-3
j_gene: TRBJ1-2
d_gene: TRBD1
CDR3aa: CAISPTGMDGYTF
CDR3nt: TGTGCCATCAGCCCGACAGGGATGGATGGCTACACCTTC

abundance: .
v_gene: TRBV2
j_gene: TRBJ2-6
d_gene: .
CDR3aa: CASGTLIRSGANVLTF
CDR3nt: TGTGCCAGCGGTACCCTTATCCGCTCTGGGGCCAACGTCCTGACTTTC

abundance: few
v_gene: TRBV19
j_gene: TRBJ2-5
d_gene: .
CDR3aa: CASSIAWGTWDETQYF
CDR3nt: TGTGCCAGTAGTATAGCCTGGGGGACCTGGGACGAGACCCAGTACTTC

abundance: few
v_gene: TRBV11-2
j_gene: TRBJ2-3
d_gene: .
CDR3aa: CASSHTRFDTQYF
CDR3nt: TGTGCCAGCAGTCACACTAGATTTGATACGCAGTATTTT

abundance: .
v_gene: TRBV4-1
j_gene: TRBJ2-1
d_gene: TRBD2
CDR3aa: CASSQGPTSGGANEQFF
CDR3nt: TGCGCCAGCAGCCAAGGTCCTACTAGCGGGGGGGCCAATGAGCAGTTCTTC

abundance: .
v_gene: TRBV7-2
j_gene: TRBJ1-5
d_gene: .
CDR3aa: CASSLVDWGTSNQPQHF
CDR3nt: TGTGCCAGCAGCTTAGTTGACTGGGGGACAAGCAATCAGCCCCAGCATTTT

abundance: .
v_gene: TRBV30
j_gene: TRBJ2-3
d_gene: .
CDR3aa: CAWSVRRLDTQYF
CDR3nt: TGTGCCTGGAGTGTACGACGTCTAGATACGCAGTATTTT

abundance: .
v_gene: TRBV20-1
j_gene: TRBJ1-4
d_gene: .
CDR3aa: CSARDKGLMRDNEKLFF
CDR3nt: TGCAGTGCTAGAGATAAAGGATTGATGCGAGATAATGAAAAACTGTTTTTT

abundance: .
v_gene: TRBV20-1
j_gene: TRBJ2-7
d_gene: TRBD2
CDR3aa: CSLSGRTLRGEQYF
CDR3nt: TGCAGCCTGAGCGGGAGGACCCTACGAGGCGAGCAGTACTTC

abundance: .
v_gene: TRBV7-9
j_gene: TRBJ2-3
d_gene: .
CDR3aa: CASSLWRILAESTDTHYF
CDR3nt: TGTGCCAGCAGCTTATGGCGGATCCTGGCGGAAAGCACAGATACGCATTATTTT

abundance: few
v_gene: TRBV7-6
j_gene: TRBJ2-3
d_gene: TRBD2
CDR3aa: CASSAKGTSANTQYF
CDR3nt: TGTGCCAGCAGCGCCAAAGGGACTAGCGCGAATACGCAGTATTTT

abundance: .
v_gene: TRBV6-2/TRBV6-3
j_gene: TRBJ2-7
d_gene: .
CDR3aa: CASSQDNYEQYF
CDR3nt: TGTGCCAGCAGCCAAGACAACTACGAGCAGTACTTC

abundance: few
v_gene: TRBV6-5
j_gene: TRBJ1-2
d_gene: .
CDR3aa: CASSPDPLGYGYTF
CDR3nt: TGTGCCAGCAGTCCGGATCCCCTGGGCTATGGCTACACCTTC

abundance: few
v_gene: TRBV7-9
j_gene: TRBJ2-7
d_gene: .
CDR3aa: CASSSDVNEQYF
CDR3nt: TGTGCCAGCAGCTCGGACGTCAACGAGCAGTACTTC

abundance: many
v_gene: TRBV7-9
j_gene: TRBJ2-2
d_gene: .
CDR3aa: CASSLQGNTGELFF
CDR3nt: TGTGCCAGCAGCTTGCAGGGGAACACCGGGGAGCTGTTTTTT

abundance: .
v_gene: TRBV7-8
j_gene: TRBJ1-1
d_gene: .
CDR3aa: CASSSRHGGDTEAFF
CDR3nt: TGTGCCAGCAGCAGCCGTCATGGGGGTGACACTGAAGCTTTCTTT

abundance: .
v_gene: TRBV24-1
j_gene: TRBJ1-2
d_gene: .
CDR3aa: CATSVGGLDGYTF
CDR3nt: TGTGCCACCAGTGTTGGGGGGCTGGATGGCTACACCTTC

abundance: .
v_gene: TRBV30
j_gene: TRBJ2-2
d_gene: .
CDR3aa: CAWAVGNTGELFF
CDR3nt: TGTGCCTGGGCTGTAGGAAACACCGGGGAGCTGTTTTTT

abundance: .
v_gene: TRBV6-1
j_gene: TRBJ2-7
d_gene: .
CDR3aa: CASNSREQYF
CDR3nt: TGTGCCAGCAACTCCCGCGAGCAGTACTTC

abundance: few
v_gene: TRBV2
j_gene: TRBJ2-1
d_gene: .
CDR3aa: CASVPRGAYNEQFF
CDR3nt: TGTGCCAGCGTGCCCAGGGGGGCCTACAATGAGCAGTTCTTC

abundance: .
v_gene: TRBV14
j_gene: TRBJ1-4
d_gene: TRBD1
CDR3aa: CASSPGQGWDEKLFF
CDR3nt: TGTGCCAGCAGCCCGGGACAGGGATGGGATGAAAAACTGTTTTTT

abundance: .
v_gene: TRBV9
j_gene: TRBJ2-5
d_gene: TRBD1
CDR3aa: CASSDPRDSLEVETQYF
CDR3nt: TGTGCCAGCAGCGATCCCCGGGACAGTTTAGAGGTAGAGACCCAGTACTTC

abundance: once
v_gene: TRBV30
j_gene: TRBJ2-7
d_gene: TRBD1
CDR3aa: CAWSTSRDREPGEQYF
CDR3nt: TGTGCCTGGAGTACCTCCCGGGACAGGGAGCCGGGGGAGCAGTACTTC

abundance: many
v_gene: TRBV5-1
j_gene: TRBJ1-1
d_gene: .
CDR3aa: CASGRRYKTEAFF
CDR3nt: TGCGCCAGCGGTCGGCGATATAAGACTGAAGCTTTCTTT

abundance: .
v_gene: TRBV6-5
j_gene: TRBJ1-1
d_gene: .
CDR3aa: CASSQNGGQNTEAFF
CDR3nt: TGTGCCAGCAGTCAGAACGGGGGGCAGAACACTGAAGCTTTCTTT

abundance: few
v_gene: TRBV2
j_gene: TRBJ2-2
d_gene: .
CDR3aa: CASKYGANTGELFF
CDR3nt: TGTGCCAGCAAGTATGGCGCGAACACCGGGGAGCTGTTTTTT

abundance: .
v_gene: TRBV12-3/TRBV12-4
j_gene: TRBJ2-7
d_gene: .
CDR3aa: CASSQTWREQYF
CDR3nt: TGTGCCAGCAGTCAGACTTGGCGCGAGCAGTACTTC

abundance: many
v_gene: TRBV7-6
j_gene: TRBJ1-2
d_gene: TRBD1
CDR3aa: CASSSGGGYGYTF
CDR3nt: TGTGCCAGCAGCTCAGGGGGCGGCTATGGCTACACCTTC

abundance: few
v_gene: TRBV3-1
j_gene: TRBJ1-2
d_gene: .
CDR3aa: CASSQLAGGPYGYTF
CDR3nt: TGTGCCAGCAGCCAACTAGCGGGCGGCCCATATGGCTACACCTTC

abundance: .
v_gene: TRBV7-2
j_gene: TRBJ2-5
d_gene: TRBD2
CDR3aa: CASSVSGRGQTQYF
CDR3nt: TGTGCCAGCAGCGTTAGCGGGAGAGGGCAGACCCAGTACTTC

abundance: .
v_gene: TRBV7-2
j_gene: TRBJ1-5
d_gene: TRBD1
CDR3aa: CASSAHFQGGQPQHF
CDR3nt: TGTGCCAGCAGCGCCCATTTTCAGGGGGGACAGCCCCAGCATTTT

abundance: few
v_gene: TRBV19
j_gene: TRBJ2-2
d_gene: .
CDR3aa: CASSIEAEGENTGELFF
CDR3nt: TGTGCCAGTAGTATAGAGGCGGAGGGGGAGAACACCGGGGAGCTGTTTTTT

abundance: many
v_gene: TRBV7-2
j_gene: TRBJ2-1
d_gene: .
CDR3aa: CASSLRAGTYNEQFF
CDR3nt: TGTGCCAGCAGCTTACGGGCAGGGACCTACAATGAGCAGTTCTTC

abundance: many
v_gene: TRBV5-1
j_gene: TRBJ2-7
d_gene: .
CDR3aa: CASSSGYTYEQYF
CDR3nt: TGCGCCAGCAGCTCAGGTTATACCTACGAGCAGTACTTC

abundance: .
v_gene: TRBV7-2
j_gene: TRBJ2-3
d_gene: TRBD2
CDR3aa: CASSYRLAGATDTQYF
CDR3nt: TGTGCCAGCAGCTACCGACTAGCGGGGGCAACAGATACGCAGTATTTT

abundance: .
v_gene: TRBV28
j_gene: TRBJ2-7
d_gene: TRBD2
CDR3aa: CASSGPIIAGPARLYF
CDR3nt: TGTGCCAGCAGTGGCCCCATAATAGCGGGCCCCGCTAGGTTGTACTTC

abundance: few
v_gene: TRBV6-4
j_gene: TRBJ2-3
d_gene: .
CDR3aa: CASSDGSSTDTQYF
CDR3nt: TGTGCCAGCAGTGATGGCAGCAGCACAGATACGCAGTATTTT

abundance: few
v_gene: TRBV7-8
j_gene: TRBJ2-7
d_gene: .
CDR3aa: CASSHSGSGTYEQYF
CDR3nt: TGTGCCAGCAGCCACTCCGGGTCTGGAACCTACGAGCAGTACTTC

abundance: few
v_gene: TRBV6-5
j_gene: TRBJ1-2
d_gene: .
CDR3aa: CASRNRGGYTF
CDR3nt: TGTGCCAGCAGAAACCGAGGGGGCTACACCTTC

abundance: .
v_gene: TRBV20-1
j_gene: TRBJ2-2
d_gene: .
CDR3aa: CSARATRAGGTGELFF
CDR3nt: TGCAGTGCTAGAGCTACCCGTGCAGGGGGGACCGGGGAGCTGTTTTTT

abundance: few
v_gene: TRBV15
j_gene: TRBJ2-5
d_gene: .
CDR3aa: CATSRDKGLIGMETQYF
CDR3nt: TGTGCCACCAGCAGAGACAAGGGGTTAATAGGAATGGAGACCCAGTACTTC